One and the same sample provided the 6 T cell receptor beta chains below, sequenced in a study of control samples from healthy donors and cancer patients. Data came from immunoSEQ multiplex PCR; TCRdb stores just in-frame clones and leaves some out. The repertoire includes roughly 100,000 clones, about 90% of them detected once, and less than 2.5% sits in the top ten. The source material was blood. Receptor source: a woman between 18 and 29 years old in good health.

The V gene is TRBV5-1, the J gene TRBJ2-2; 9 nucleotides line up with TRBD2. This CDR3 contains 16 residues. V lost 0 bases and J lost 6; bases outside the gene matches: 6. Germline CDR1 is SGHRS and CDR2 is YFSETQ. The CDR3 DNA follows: TGCGCCAGCAGCTTGGCCGGGACTAGCCTGGCCGGGGAGCTGTTTTTT. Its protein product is CASSLAGTSLAGELFF.

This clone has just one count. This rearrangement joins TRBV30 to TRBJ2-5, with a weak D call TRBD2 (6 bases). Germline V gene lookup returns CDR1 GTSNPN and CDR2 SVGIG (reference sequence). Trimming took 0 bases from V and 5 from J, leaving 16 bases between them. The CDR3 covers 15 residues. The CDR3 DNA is TGTGCCTGGAGTGTTTTGGGGAGGACGGGGGAGACCCAGTACTTC. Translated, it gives CAWSVLGRTGETQYF.

DNA of the CDR3: TGTGCCAGCAATCCCTCCTTTGGGGCAGTATCGAACACTGAAGCTTTCTTT. Residues: CASNPSFGAVSNTEAFF. V usage is TRBV27 and J usage is TRBJ1-1; possibly TRBD1 for D (5 bases). V was shortened by 7 bases and J by 1 base, with 22 bases between the two germline ends. CDR3 length equals 17 residues. Germline loops: CDR1 MNHEY, CDR2 SMNVEV (reference sequence).

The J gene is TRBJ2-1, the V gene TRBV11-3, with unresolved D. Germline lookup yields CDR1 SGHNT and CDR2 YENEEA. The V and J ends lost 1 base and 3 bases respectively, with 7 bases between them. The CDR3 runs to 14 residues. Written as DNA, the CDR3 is TGTGCCAGCAGCTTAGTTATGAGCTACAATGAGCAGTTCTTC. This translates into CASSLVMSYNEQFF. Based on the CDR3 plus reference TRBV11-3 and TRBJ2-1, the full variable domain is EAGVVQSPRYKIIEKKQPVAFWCNPISGHNTLYWYLQNLGQGPELLIRYENEEAVDDSQLPKDRFSAERLKGVDSTLKIQPAELGDSAVYLCASSLVMSYNEQFFGPGTRLTVL.

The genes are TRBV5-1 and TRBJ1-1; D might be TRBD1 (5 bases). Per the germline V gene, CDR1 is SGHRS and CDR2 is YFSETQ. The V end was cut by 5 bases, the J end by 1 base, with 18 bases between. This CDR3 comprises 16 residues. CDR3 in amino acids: CASRILSTVWNTEAFF. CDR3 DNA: TGCGCCAGCAGGATTTTATCGACAGTCTGGAACACTGAAGCTTTCTTT. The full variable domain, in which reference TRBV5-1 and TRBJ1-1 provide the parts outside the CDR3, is KAGVTQTPRYLIKTRGQQVTLSCSPISGHRSVSWYQQTPGQGLQFLFEYFSETQRNKGNFPGRFSGRQFSNSRSEMNVSTLELGDSALYLCASRILSTVWNTEAFFGQGTRLTVV.

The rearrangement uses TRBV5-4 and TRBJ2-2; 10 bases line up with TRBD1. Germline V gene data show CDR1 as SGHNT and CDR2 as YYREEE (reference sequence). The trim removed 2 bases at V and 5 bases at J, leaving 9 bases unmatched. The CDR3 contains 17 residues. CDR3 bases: TGTGCCAGCAGCTTACCGACAGGGGGCGGCTTTACCGGGGAGCTGTTTTTT. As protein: CASSLPTGGGFTGELFF.